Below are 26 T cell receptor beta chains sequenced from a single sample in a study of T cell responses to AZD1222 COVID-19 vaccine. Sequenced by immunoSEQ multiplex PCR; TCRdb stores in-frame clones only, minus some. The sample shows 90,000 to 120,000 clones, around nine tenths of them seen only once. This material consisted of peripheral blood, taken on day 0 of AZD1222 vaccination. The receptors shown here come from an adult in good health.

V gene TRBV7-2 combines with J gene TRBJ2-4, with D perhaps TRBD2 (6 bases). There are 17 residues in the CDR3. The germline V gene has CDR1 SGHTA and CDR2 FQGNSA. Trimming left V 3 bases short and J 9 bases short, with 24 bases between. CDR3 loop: CASSFLRQEGRSAIQYF. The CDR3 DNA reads TGTGCCAGCAGCTTCCTGCGGCAGGAGGGGCGATCGGCCATTCAGTACTTC.

The CDR3, as DNA: TGTGCCAGTACCATCGCACAGGGGGTGTTGAACACTGAAGCTTTCTTT. This codes for CASTIAQGVLNTEAFF. V is TRBV19 and J is TRBJ1-1; 8 bases are shared with TRBD1. Germline loops: CDR1 LNHDA, CDR2 SQIVND (reference sequence). After removal of 7 bases from V and 0 bases from J, the junction contained 10 bases not matched to a gene. CDR3 length: 16 amino acids.

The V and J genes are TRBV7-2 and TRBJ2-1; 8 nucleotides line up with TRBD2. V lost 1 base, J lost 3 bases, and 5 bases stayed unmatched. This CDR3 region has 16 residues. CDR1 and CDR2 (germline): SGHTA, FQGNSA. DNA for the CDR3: TGTGCCAGCAGCTTAGGTATTAGCGGGATCTACAATGAGCAGTTCTTC. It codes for CASSLGISGIYNEQFF.

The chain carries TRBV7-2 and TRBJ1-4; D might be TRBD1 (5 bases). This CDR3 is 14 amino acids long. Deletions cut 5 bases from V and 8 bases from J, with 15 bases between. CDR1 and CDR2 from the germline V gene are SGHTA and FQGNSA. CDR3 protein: CASSLAARGEKLFF. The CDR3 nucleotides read TGTGCCAGCAGCCTCGCGGCTCGGGGGGAAAAACTGTTTTTT.

The CDR3 DNA reads TGTGCCAGCAGTGAAGCCCCAGGCGGGGGGGCCGGGGAGCTGTTTTTT. This translates into CASSEAPGGGAGELFF. The chain has TRBV6-1 and TRBJ2-2, with TRBD2 matching 9 bases. Per the germline V gene, CDR1 is MNHNS and CDR2 is SASEGT. CDR3 length: 16 amino acids. V lost 0 bases and J lost 6; bases outside the gene matches: 5.

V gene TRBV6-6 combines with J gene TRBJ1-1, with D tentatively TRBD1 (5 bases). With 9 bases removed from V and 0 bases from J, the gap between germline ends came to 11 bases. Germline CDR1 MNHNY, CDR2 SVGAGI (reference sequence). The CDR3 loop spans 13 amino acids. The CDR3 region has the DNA TGTGCCAGTCCCCTACAGGTGAACACTGAAGCTTTCTTT. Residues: CASPLQVNTEAFF.

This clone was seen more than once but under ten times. CDR3 DNA: TGTGCCTGGAGTGCGGGGTGGAAACTGTTTTTT. Its translation is CAWSAGWKLFF. The chain employs TRBV30 and TRBJ1-4; D is uncertain. The V and J ends lost 1 base and 11 bases respectively, with 8 bases between them. Germline V lookup: CDR1 GTSNPN, CDR2 SVGIG (reference sequence). This CDR3 has 11 residues.

CDR3 nucleotide sequence: TGTGCCAGCAGCAAGTTAAATGGGGGTCCTAGGTCCTACGAGCAGTACTTC. This codes for CASSKLNGGPRSYEQYF. J is TRBJ2-7 and V is TRBV21-1. TRBV21-1 is annotated as a pseudogene. The CDR3 length is 17 residues.

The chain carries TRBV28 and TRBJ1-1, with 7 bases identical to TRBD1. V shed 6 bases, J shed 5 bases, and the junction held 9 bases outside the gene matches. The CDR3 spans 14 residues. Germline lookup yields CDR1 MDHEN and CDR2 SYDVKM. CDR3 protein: CASRRQGDGTEAFF. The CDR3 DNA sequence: TGTGCCAGCAGAAGACAGGGCGATGGGACTGAAGCTTTCTTT.

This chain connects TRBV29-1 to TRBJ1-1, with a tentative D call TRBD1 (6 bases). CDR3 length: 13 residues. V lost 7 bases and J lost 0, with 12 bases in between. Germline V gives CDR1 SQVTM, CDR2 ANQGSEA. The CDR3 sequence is CSARTVMNTEAFF. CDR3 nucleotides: TGCAGCGCCCGGACAGTCATGAACACTGAAGCTTTCTTT.

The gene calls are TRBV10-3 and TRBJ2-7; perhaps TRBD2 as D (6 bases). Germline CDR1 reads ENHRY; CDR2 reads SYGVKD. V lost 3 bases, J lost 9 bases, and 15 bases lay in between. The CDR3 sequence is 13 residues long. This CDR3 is CAISENSGGVQYF. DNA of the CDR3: TGTGCCATCAGTGAAAACTCCGGGGGTGTGCAGTACTTC.

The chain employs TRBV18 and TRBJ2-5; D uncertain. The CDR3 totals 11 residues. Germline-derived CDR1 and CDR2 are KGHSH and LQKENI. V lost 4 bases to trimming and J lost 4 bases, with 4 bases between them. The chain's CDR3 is CASSQLETQYF. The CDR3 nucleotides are TGTGCCAGCTCACAATTAGAGACCCAGTACTTC.

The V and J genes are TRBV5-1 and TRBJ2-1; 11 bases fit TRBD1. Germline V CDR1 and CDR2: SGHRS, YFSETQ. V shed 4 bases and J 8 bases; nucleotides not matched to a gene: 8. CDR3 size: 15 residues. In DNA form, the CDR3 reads TGCGCCAGCAGCGACCGGACAGGGGGCTGGGATGAGCAGTTCTTC. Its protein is CASSDRTGGWDEQFF.

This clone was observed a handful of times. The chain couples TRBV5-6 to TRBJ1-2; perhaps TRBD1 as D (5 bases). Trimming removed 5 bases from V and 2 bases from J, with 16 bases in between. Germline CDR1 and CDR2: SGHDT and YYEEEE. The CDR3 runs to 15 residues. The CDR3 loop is CASSLAGRWNYGYTF. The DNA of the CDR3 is TGTGCCAGCAGTCTCGCGGGACGGTGGAACTATGGCTACACCTTC.

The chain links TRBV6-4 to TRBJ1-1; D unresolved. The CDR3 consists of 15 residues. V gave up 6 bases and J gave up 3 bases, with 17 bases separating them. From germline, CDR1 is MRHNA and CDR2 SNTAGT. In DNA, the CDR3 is TGTGCCAGCAGGGCCAACTTCATTGTGGACACTGAAGCTTTCTTT. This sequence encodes CASRANFIVDTEAFF.

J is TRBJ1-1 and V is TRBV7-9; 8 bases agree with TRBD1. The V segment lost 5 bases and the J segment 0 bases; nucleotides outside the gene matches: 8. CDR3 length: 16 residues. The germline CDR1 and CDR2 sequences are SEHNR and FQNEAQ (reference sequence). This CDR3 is CASSPQNRGMNTEAFF. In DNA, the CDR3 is TGTGCCAGCAGCCCCCAAAACAGGGGGATGAACACTGAAGCTTTCTTT.

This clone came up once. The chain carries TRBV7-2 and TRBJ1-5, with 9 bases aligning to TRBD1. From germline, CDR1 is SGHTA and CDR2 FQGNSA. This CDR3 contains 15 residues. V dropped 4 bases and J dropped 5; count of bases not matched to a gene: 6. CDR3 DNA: TGTGCCAGCAGCTCTCAGGGGACAGGGTATCAGCCCCAGCATTTT. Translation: CASSSQGTGYQPQHF.

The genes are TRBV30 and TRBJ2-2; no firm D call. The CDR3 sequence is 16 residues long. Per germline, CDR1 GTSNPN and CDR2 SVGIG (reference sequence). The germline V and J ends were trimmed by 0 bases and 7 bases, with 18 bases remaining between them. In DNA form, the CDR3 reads TGTGCCTGGAGTGTATTGGGCAGGTCGCGTGTCGGGGAGCTGTTTTTT. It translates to CAWSVLGRSRVGELFF.

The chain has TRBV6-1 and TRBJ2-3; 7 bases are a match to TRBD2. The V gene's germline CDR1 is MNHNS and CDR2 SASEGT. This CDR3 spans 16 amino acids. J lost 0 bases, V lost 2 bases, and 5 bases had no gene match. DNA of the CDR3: TGTGCCAGCAGTGAATCCGGCGGGGGTAGCACAGATACGCAGTATTTT. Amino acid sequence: CASSESGGGSTDTQYF.

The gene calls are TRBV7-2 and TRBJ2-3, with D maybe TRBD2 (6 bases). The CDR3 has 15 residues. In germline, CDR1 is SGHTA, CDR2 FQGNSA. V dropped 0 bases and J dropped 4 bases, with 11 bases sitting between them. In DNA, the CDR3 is TGTGCCAGCAGCTTAGCGGGGGGTACGGCAGATACGCAGTATTTT. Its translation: CASSLAGGTADTQYF.

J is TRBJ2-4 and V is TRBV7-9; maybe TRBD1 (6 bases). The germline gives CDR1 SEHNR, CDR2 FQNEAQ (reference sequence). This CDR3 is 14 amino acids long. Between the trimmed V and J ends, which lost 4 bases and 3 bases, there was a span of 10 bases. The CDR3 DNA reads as TGTGCCAGCAGCTCGGACAGAAACAAAAACATTCAGTACTTC. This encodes CASSSDRNKNIQYF. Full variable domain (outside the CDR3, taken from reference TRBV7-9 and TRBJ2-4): DTGVSQNPRHKITKRGQNVTFRCDPISEHNRLYWYRQTLGQGPEFLTYFQNEAQLEKSRLLSDRFSAERPKGSFSTLEIQRTEQGDSAMYLCASSSDRNKNIQYFGAGTRLSVL.

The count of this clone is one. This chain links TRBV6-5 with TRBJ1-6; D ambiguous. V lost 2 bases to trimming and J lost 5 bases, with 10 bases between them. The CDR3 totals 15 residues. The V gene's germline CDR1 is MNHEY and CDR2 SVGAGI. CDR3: CASSYSTVNNSPLHF. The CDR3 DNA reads TGTGCCAGCAGTTACAGCACAGTTAATAATTCACCCCTCCACTTT.

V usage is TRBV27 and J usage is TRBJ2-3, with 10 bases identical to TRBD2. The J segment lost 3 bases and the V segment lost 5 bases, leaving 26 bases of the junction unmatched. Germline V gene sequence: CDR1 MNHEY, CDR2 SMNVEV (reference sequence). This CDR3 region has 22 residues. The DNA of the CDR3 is TGTGCCAGCAGTCTTTCCTTCCCCCACTGGCTAGCGGGAGTGATCGGGACAGATACGCAGTATTTT. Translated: CASSLSFPHWLAGVIGTDTQYF.

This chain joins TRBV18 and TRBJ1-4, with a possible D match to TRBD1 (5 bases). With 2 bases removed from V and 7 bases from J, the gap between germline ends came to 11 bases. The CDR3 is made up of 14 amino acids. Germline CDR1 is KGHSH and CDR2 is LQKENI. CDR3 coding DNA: TGTGCCAGCTCACCAATCGTGGGACCTGAAAAACTGTTTTTT. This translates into CASSPIVGPEKLFF.

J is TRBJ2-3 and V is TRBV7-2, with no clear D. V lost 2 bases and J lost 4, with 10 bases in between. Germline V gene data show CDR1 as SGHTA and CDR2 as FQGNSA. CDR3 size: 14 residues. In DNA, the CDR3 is TGTGCCAGCAGCTTATACAGTGGATCAGATACGCAGTATTTT. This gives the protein CASSLYSGSDTQYF.

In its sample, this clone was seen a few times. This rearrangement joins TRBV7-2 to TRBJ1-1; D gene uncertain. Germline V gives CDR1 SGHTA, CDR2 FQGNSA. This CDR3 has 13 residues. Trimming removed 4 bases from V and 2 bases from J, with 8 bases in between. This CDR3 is CASSSYTNTEAFF. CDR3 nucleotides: TGTGCCAGCAGCTCCTACACAAACACTGAAGCTTTCTTT. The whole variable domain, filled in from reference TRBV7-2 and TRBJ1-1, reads GAGVSQSPSNKVTEKGKDVELRCDPISGHTALYWYRQSLGQGLEFLIYFQGNSAPDKSGLPSDRFSAERTGGSVSTLTIQRTQQEDSAVYLCASSSYTNTEAFFGQGTRLTVV.